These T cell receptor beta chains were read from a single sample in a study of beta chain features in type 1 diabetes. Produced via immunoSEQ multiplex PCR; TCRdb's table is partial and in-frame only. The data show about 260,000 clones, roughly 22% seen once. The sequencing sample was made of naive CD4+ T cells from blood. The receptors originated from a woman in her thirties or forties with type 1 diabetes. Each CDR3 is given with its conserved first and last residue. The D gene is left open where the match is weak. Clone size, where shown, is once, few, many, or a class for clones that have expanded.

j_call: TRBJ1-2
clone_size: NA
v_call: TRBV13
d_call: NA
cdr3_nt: TGTGCCAGCAGCTTAGAATCAGGGAACTATGGCTACACCTTC
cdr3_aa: CASSLESGNYGYTF

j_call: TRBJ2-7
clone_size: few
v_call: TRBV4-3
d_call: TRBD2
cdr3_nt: TGCGCCAGCAGCCCACAATCCCCAGCGGGGGGCTCCTACGAGCAGTACTTC
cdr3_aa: CASSPQSPAGGSYEQYF

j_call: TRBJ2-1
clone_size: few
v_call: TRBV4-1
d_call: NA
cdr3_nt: TGCGCCAGCAGCCAAGAGCGGGGTGAGCAGTTCTTC
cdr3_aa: CASSQERGEQFF

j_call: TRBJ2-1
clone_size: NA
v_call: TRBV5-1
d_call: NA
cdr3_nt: TGCGCCAGCAGCTTAACAGGCTCCTACAATGAGCAGTTCTTC
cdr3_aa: CASSLTGSYNEQFF

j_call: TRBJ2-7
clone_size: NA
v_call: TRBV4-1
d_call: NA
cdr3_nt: TGCGCCAGCAGCCAAGGGGCAGGCATTCCCTCCTACGAGCAGTACTTC
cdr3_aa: CASSQGAGIPSYEQYF

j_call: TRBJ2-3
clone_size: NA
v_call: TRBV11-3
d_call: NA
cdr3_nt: TGTGCCAGCAGCTTTGGAGGGGTCACAGATACGCAGTATTTT
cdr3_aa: CASSFGGVTDTQYF

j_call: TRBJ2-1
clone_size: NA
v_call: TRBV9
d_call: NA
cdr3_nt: TGTGCCAGCAGCGTAGAACGTACCCAACGAGGAGGTGAGCAGTTCTTC
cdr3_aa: CASSVERTQRGGEQFF

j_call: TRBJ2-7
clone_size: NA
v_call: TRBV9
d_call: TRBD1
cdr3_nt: TGTGCCAGCAGCGCCGGGACAGGGCTTTCCTACGAGCAGTACTTC
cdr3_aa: CASSAGTGLSYEQYF

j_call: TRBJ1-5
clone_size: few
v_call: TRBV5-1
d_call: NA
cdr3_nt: TGCGCCAGCAGCCCGGACAGCGCTGGGTATCAGCCCCAGCATTTT
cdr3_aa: CASSPDSAGYQPQHF

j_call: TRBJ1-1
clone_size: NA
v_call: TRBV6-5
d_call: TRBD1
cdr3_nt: TGTGCCAGCAGTTCCGGACAGGGTTGGACTGAAGCTTTCTTT
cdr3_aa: CASSSGQGWTEAFF

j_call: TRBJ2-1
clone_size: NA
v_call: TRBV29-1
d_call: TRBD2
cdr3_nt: TGCAGCCCCAGGACTAGCGGGCGGGATGAGCAGTTCTTC
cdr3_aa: CSPRTSGRDEQFF

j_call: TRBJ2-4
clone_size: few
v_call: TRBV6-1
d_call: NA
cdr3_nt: TGTGCCAGCAGCGGCAGGGCCAAAAACATTCAGTACTTC
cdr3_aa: CASSGRAKNIQYF

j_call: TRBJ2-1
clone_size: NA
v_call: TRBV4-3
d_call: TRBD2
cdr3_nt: TGCGCCAGCAGCCCTCAGCGGGGGGGGCCGAACTACAATGAGCAGTTCTTC
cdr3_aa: CASSPQRGGPNYNEQFF

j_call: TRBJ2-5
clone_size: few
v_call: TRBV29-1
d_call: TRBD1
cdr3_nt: TGCAGCGTAGACAGGGCAGAGACCCAGTACTTC
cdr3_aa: CSVDRAETQYF

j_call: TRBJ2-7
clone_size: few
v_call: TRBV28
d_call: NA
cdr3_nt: TGTGCCAGCAGCCCTGGGGGCCGGAGCTCCTACGAGCAGTACTTC
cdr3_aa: CASSPGGRSSYEQYF

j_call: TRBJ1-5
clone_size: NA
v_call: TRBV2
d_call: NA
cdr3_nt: TGTGCCAGCAAAGACAGCTCGATACGGCCCCAGCATTTT
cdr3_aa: CASKDSSIRPQHF

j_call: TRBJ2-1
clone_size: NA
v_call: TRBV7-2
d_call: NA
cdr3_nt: TGTGCCAGCATCCTAGCGAGCTCCTACAATGAGCAGTTCTTC
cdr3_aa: CASILASSYNEQFF

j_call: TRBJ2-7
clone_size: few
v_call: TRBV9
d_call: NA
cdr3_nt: TGTGCCAGCAGCGTAGGTGGTCTCCCGGAGCCCTACGAGCAGTACTTC
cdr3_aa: CASSVGGLPEPYEQYF

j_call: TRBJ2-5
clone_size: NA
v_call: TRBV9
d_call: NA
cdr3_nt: TGTGCCAGCAGCGTAGAAACAGGGCGGCAAGAGACCCAGTACTTC
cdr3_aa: CASSVETGRQETQYF

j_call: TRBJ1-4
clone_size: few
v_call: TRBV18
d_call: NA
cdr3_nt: TGTGCCAGCTCGCCAAGATCGGGGACTAATGAAAAACTGTTTTTT
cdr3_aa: CASSPRSGTNEKLFF

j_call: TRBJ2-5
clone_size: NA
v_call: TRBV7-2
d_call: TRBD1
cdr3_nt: TGTGCCAGCAGCTTCCCGGACAGGGGAGGGACCCAGTACTTC
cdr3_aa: CASSFPDRGGTQYF

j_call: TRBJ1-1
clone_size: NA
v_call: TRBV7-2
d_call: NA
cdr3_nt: TGTGCCAGCAGCCCGACTCGAGGTGGCACTGAAGCTTTCTTT
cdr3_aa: CASSPTRGGTEAFF

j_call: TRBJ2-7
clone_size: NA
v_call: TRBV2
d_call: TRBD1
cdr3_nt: TGTGCCAGCAGGCTGGACAGGGGAGGCAACGAGCAGTACTTC
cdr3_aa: CASRLDRGGNEQYF

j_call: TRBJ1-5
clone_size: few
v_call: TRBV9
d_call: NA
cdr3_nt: TGTGCCAGCAACCGAGGAGGGTCCAACCAGCCCCAGCATTTT
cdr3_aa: CASNRGGSNQPQHF

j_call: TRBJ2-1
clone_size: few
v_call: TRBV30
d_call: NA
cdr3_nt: TGTGCCTGGAGTGTGAGGGGGACACTATACAATGAGCAGTTCTTC
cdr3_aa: CAWSVRGTLYNEQFF

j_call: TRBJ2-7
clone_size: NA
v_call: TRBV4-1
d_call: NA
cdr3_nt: TGCGCCAGCAGCCAAGTTGACAGTACCTACGAGCAGTACTTC
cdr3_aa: CASSQVDSTYEQYF

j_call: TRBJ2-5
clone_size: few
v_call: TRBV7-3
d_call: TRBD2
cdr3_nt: TGTGCCAGCAGCTTAACTCTAGCGGGCGAGACCCAGTACTTC
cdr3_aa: CASSLTLAGETQYF

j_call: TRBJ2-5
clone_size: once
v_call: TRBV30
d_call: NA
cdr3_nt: TGTGCCTGGAGTGTACCGCGGGTAGAGACCCAGTACTTC
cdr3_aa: CAWSVPRVETQYF

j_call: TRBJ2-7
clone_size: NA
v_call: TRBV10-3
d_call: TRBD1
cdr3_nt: TGTGCCATCAGGGGACAGGGGGCAGTCGAGCAGTACTTC
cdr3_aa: CAIRGQGAVEQYF